These T cell receptor beta chains were read from a single sample in a study of blood T cell repertoires in COVID-19. The method was immunoSEQ multiplex PCR; TCRdb's version includes in-frame clones alone and lacks a portion of them. The profile shows some 390,000 clones, around 87% of them singletons. Input material: peripheral blood. The receptors come from a woman aged 60 to 75 with COVID-19, enrolled during active disease. CDR3s include the opening cysteine and the closing phenylalanine or tryptophan. A D gene is named only where the DNA matches it firmly. Clone size appears in some rows only: once, few, many, or a class for an expanded clone.

j_call clone_size d_call v_call cdr3_nt cdr3_aa
TRBJ2-2 NA TRBD2 TRBV7-3 TGTGCCAGCAGCCTGACTAGCGGGGGTACCACCGGGGAGCTGTTTTTT CASSLTSGGTTGELFF
TRBJ2-1 NA NA TRBV2 TGTGCCAGCAGTGAAGACATCCCGGGGCAGTTCTTC CASSEDIPGQFF
TRBJ1-2 NA TRBD1 TRBV5-1 TGCGCCAGCAGCCGGGGGACAGGGTGGAATGGCTACACCTTC CASSRGTGWNGYTF
TRBJ2-1 few NA TRBV10-1 TGCGCCAGCAGCGCGAGGGGGGGGTTAAATGAGCAGTTCTTC CASSARGGLNEQFF
TRBJ1-3 NA TRBD1 TRBV30 TGTGCCTGGAGCAGGGGGCCGGGGGGAAACACCATATATTTT CAWSRGPGGNTIYF
TRBJ1-6 NA NA TRBV9 TGTGCCAGCAGCGTTAGGGCAGGGATAATTAATTCACCCCTCCACTTT CASSVRAGIINSPLHF
TRBJ2-2 NA NA TRBV6-6 TGTGCCAGCAGTCGACAGGGAGGTTTCACCGGGGAGCTGTTTTTT CASSRQGGFTGELFF
TRBJ1-2 NA TRBD1 TRBV30 TGTGCCTGGAGTGGGGGGACAGCTCACTATGGCTACACCTTC CAWSGGTAHYGYTF
TRBJ2-1 once TRBD2 TRBV7-3 TGTGCCAGCAGCCCGACAAGGACTAGCGGGAAGGGGAATGAGCAGTTCTTC CASSPTRTSGKGNEQFF
TRBJ2-3 NA TRBD2 TRBV5-4 TGTGCCAGCACGGCCATGGCGGGGGGACCCACAGATACGCAGTATTTT CASTAMAGGPTDTQYF
TRBJ1-3 NA TRBD1 TRBV4-2 TGTGCCAGCAGCCAGGCAACAGGGGTCTCTGGAAACACCATATATTTT CASSQATGVSGNTIYF
TRBJ2-5 NA TRBD2 TRBV18 TGTGCCAGCTCGCCGGGACTAGCGGGGGCGACCCAAGAGACCCAGTACTTC CASSPGLAGATQETQYF
TRBJ1-3 NA NA TRBV6-5 TGTGCCAGCAGTTACTTCCAAGGGGAAGGAAACACCATATATTTT CASSYFQGEGNTIYF
TRBJ2-3 NA TRBD1 TRBV7-9 TGTGCCAGCAGCCGCACAGGGGGAAGGACAGATACGCAGTATTTT CASSRTGGRTDTQYF
TRBJ2-3 NA NA TRBV3-1/TRBV3-2 TGTGCCAGCAGCAATACAAGAGGCGGCGATACGCAGTATTTT CASSNTRGGDTQYF
TRBJ1-2 NA NA TRBV16 TGTGCCAGCAGACAGGGTTCGTACTATGGCTACACCTTC CASRQGSYYGYTF
TRBJ2-7 NA TRBD1 TRBV2 TGTGCCAGCAAGGTCAGGGGGTTCTACGAGCAGTACTTC CASKVRGFYEQYF
TRBJ1-5 NA TRBD1 TRBV18 TGTGCCAGCTCATACGGACAGGGGGGCAATCAGCCCCAGCATTTT CASSYGQGGNQPQHF
TRBJ1-2 NA TRBD1 TRBV29-1 TGCAGCGTTGACAAAGCAGGGGGCCGGTATGGCTACACCTTC CSVDKAGGRYGYTF
TRBJ1-3 NA NA TRBV7-8 TGTGCCAGCAGCAAGGCGGGTGCCTCTGGAAACACCATATATTTT CASSKAGASGNTIYF
TRBJ1-5 NA NA TRBV30 TGTGCCTGGAGTGGACAGCTATGGATCAATCAGCCCCAGCATTTT CAWSGQLWINQPQHF
TRBJ1-5 few NA TRBV28 TGTGCCAGCAGTTTAGAAGGGGGATCCAATCAGCCCCAGCATTTT CASSLEGGSNQPQHF
TRBJ2-5 once NA TRBV7-9 TGTGCCAGCAGCTTAGGTGATAGTTCCCAGTACTTC CASSLGDSSQYF
TRBJ2-1 NA NA TRBV18 TGTGCCAGCTCACCACCGAAACTGGAGCGAGAGCAGTTCTTC CASSPPKLEREQFF
TRBJ2-7 NA TRBD2 TRBV4-1 TGCGCCAGCAGCCAATGGACTAGCGGCTCCTACGAGCAGTACTTC CASSQWTSGSYEQYF
TRBJ1-1 NA NA TRBV19 TGTGCCAGTAGTAAATTGACCGACAGGAACACTGAAGCTTTCTTT CASSKLTDRNTEAFF
TRBJ2-3 NA TRBD1 TRBV2 TGTGCCAGCAGCCAGGGGGTTTTAATCACAGATACGCAGTATTTT CASSQGVLITDTQYF
TRBJ2-3 NA NA TRBV6-5 TGTGCCAGTTCGACTCAATCAGATACGCAGTATTTT CASSTQSDTQYF
TRBJ2-2 NA TRBD2 TRBV24-1 TGTGCCACCAGTGGGGCAGCGGGGGGGCTGTTTTTT CATSGAAGGLFF
TRBJ2-7 NA TRBD2 TRBV7-2 TGTGCCAGCAGCTTGGACGGACTAGGGCACTACGAGCAGTACTTC CASSLDGLGHYEQYF
TRBJ1-2 NA NA TRBV5-1 TGCGCCAGCAGCCGGACAGTAGATGGCTACACCTTC CASSRTVDGYTF
TRBJ2-1 NA TRBD1 TRBV28 TGTGCCAGCAGTTTGGGGACAGGGGGGGCAGAGGAGCAGTTCTTC CASSLGTGGAEEQFF
TRBJ1-4 once NA TRBV5-5 TGTGCCAGCAGCTTCGAGGAACAGGGTTGGGAAAAACTGTTTTTT CASSFEEQGWEKLFF
TRBJ2-3 NA TRBD2 TRBV7-3 TGTGCCAGCAGCTCTCGGACTAGCGGGGGGCTGGGAGATACGCAGTATTTT CASSSRTSGGLGDTQYF
TRBJ1-1 NA NA TRBV3-1/TRBV3-2 TGTGCCAGCAGCCAATCTAGCGGGAACACTGAAGCTTTCTTT CASSQSSGNTEAFF
TRBJ2-1 NA NA TRBV5-1 TGCGCCAGCAGCTTGGCGACTTCGGCTGAGCAGTTCTTC CASSLATSAEQFF
TRBJ2-5 NA TRBD2 TRBV7-8 TGTGCCAGCAGCTTTGACCTAGCGGGAGAAACCCTGGGGGAGACCCAGTACTTC CASSFDLAGETLGETQYF
TRBJ2-1 NA TRBD1 TRBV18 TGTGCCAGCTCACCAGGGACAGGGGGCGCGAATGAGCAGTTCTTC CASSPGTGGANEQFF
TRBJ2-5 NA TRBD2 TRBV3-1/TRBV3-2 TGTGCCAGCAGTCGAGGAGCGGGGGGCCAAGAGACCCAGTACTTC CASSRGAGGQETQYF
TRBJ2-2 NA NA TRBV18 TGTGCCAGCTCAATGGTGGCCACCGGGGAGCTGTTTTTT CASSMVATGELFF
TRBJ2-2 NA TRBD2 TRBV10-3 TGTGCCATCACCCAACTAGCGGGGAGCGGGGAGCTGTTTTTT CAITQLAGSGELFF
TRBJ1-2 once NA TRBV10-3 TGTGCCATCAGTGAAGGTCAGGGAAGGAACTATGGCTACACCTTC CAISEGQGRNYGYTF
TRBJ2-7 NA TRBD1 TRBV15 TGTGCCACCAGCAGAGATAGACAGGGGTTCAACGAGCAGTACTTC CATSRDRQGFNEQYF
TRBJ1-5 NA NA TRBV5-8 TGTGCCAGCAGCTGGGGCGGGGGGTACCAGCCCCAGCATTTT CASSWGGGYQPQHF
TRBJ1-1 NA NA TRBV7-9 TGTGCCAGCAGCTTAGAGAGGGATTGGACTGAAGCTTTCTTT CASSLERDWTEAFF